A single sample gave rise to the 9 T cell receptor delta chains below, sequenced in a study of gamma-delta T cells after stem cell transplantation. With CATT, TCRdb re-called clones from the RT-PCR reads. This table lists under 20 delta-chain clones. Input material: gamma-delta T cells. These receptors came from a human donor. It is not recorded whose cells these are; they may come from a transplant donor. This table probably holds off-target reads from a library built for another chain.

J is TRDJ1 and V is TRDV2, with 8 bases identical to TRDD3. The CDR3 consists of 16 residues. J lost 0 bases, V lost 4 bases, and 9 bases had no gene match. The germline V gene encodes CDR1 GEAIGNYY and CDR2 EKD. This CDR3 is CACEPLLGANTDKLIF. CDR3 in DNA: TGTGCCTGTGAACCTCTACTGGGGGCCAACACCGATAAACTCATCTTT.

This clone has a handful of counts. The V call is TRDV2, the J call TRDJ3; TRDD3 matches 12 bases. The CDR3 runs 20 residues. Germline assignment: CDR1 GEAIGNYY and CDR2 EKD. The J segment lost 7 bases and the V segment lost 0 bases, leaving 12 bases of the junction unmatched. The CDR3 loop is CACDTADLGDTHKDTRQMFF. The CDR3 bases are TGTGCCTGTGACACCGCAGACCTGGGGGATACGCATAAAGACACCCGACAGATGTTTTTC.

In this sample, this clone turned up a few times. The CDR3 DNA sequence: TGTGCCGCCTCGGCAGTCTGGGACACCCGACAGATGTTTTTC. This gives the protein CAASAVWDTRQMFF. The rearrangement joins TRDV2 to TRDJ3; no clear D. Germline-derived CDR1 and CDR2 are GEAIGNYY and EKD. With 9 bases removed from V and 3 bases from J, the gap between germline ends came to 11 bases. The CDR3 runs to 14 residues.

The V call is TRDV2, the J call TRDJ1; TRDD3 matches at 10 bases. The CDR3 loop spans 16 amino acids. The J segment lost 0 bases and the V segment lost 3 bases, leaving 6 bases of the junction unmatched. The germline gives CDR1 GEAIGNYY, CDR2 EKD. CDR3 nucleotides: TGTGCCTGTGACCGTACTGGGGGATGGAACACCGATAAACTCATCTTT. Translating gives CACDRTGGWNTDKLIF.

The V call is TRDV2, the J call TRDJ1; D is undetermined. The V end lost 0 bases, the J end lost 4 bases, and 17 bases lay between the germline ends. The CDR3 spans 16 residues. Germline CDR1 and CDR2: GEAIGNYY and EKD. Written as DNA, the CDR3 is TGTGCCTGTGACACCGGCTGGCCCAACGCTGGCGATAAACTCATCTTT. It translates to CACDTGWPNAGDKLIF.

The chain has TRDV2 and TRDJ1; D possibly corresponds to TRDD3 (5 bases). TCRdb is silent on the J gene; assignment here came from matching the DNA to germline. The length of the CDR3 is 18 residues. The V end lost 1 base, the J end lost 0 bases, and 20 bases lay between the germline ends. The germline gives CDR1 GEAIGNYY, CDR2 EKD. CDR3 region: CACDTLVTGGQYTDKLIF. The CDR3 DNA follows: TGTGCCTGTGACACGTTGGTTACGGGGGGCCAGTACACCGATAAACTCATCTTT.

This clone was counted a few times. The genes are TRDV2 and TRDJ1; D not certain. In germline, CDR1 is GEAIGNYY, CDR2 EKD. The CDR3 sequence is 14 residues long. Trimming removed 3 bases from V and 0 bases from J, with 10 bases in between. The CDR3 DNA reads TGTGCCTGTGACTCGGTACTTTACACCGATAAACTCATCTTT. It is translated as CACDSVLYTDKLIF.

The rearrangement joins TRDV2 to TRDJ1, with D unresolved. With 0 bases removed from V and 4 bases from J, the gap between germline ends came to 14 bases. Germline loops: CDR1 GEAIGNYY, CDR2 EKD. This CDR3 is built from 15 residues. Written as DNA, the CDR3 is TGTGCCTGTGACACCGTGGAGGGGTTTGGCGATAAACTCATCTTT. This translates into CACDTVEGFGDKLIF.

This sequence joins TRDV2 and TRDJ1; no clear D. V was cut by 0 bases and J by 0 bases, with 7 bases left in between. The CDR3 runs 14 residues. Per germline, CDR1 GEAIGNYY and CDR2 EKD. This CDR3 reads CACDTVSYTDKLIF. The CDR3 DNA follows: TGTGCCTGTGACACCGTGTCTTACACCGATAAACTCATCTTT.